This record looks at one TCR beta chain sequence and its context. What it recognizes is unknown. V shed 1 base and J shed 1 base, with 10 bases lying between them. The germline V gene encodes CDR1 MGHRA and CDR2 YSYEKL. The CDR3 sequence is 15 residues long. This sample stems from a study of post-analysis software for immune sequencing data. Background on the study: Patients with relapsing-remitting, secondary progressive and progressive-relapsing multiple sclerosis courses were all represented.

Unique-molecular-identifier-tagged TCR beta cDNA libraries were used. T cells numbering roughly 0.9 to 10 million yielded cDNA molecules that totaled some 500,000. In TCRdb, the PCR reads were re-called with MiXCR into one record per CDR3 protein. Altogether about 770,000 distinct CDR3 sequences are present, 40% to 55% being singletons, with the ten largest covering roughly 5%. The study, taken as a whole, reports: Controls showed lower frequencies than patients for five TRBV segments, and TRBV5-6, TRBV5-1 and TRBV20-1 were among these. In multiple sclerosis, normalized Chao1 diversity was significantly below that of controls. Under the F measure, samples that were prepared in one batch clustered strongly together.

The TCR comes from a girl between 5 and 17 years old with multiple sclerosis. Sequencing input: blood. The chain uses TRBV4-1 and TRBJ1-1; D uncertain. Here the CDR3 DNA reads TGCGCCAGCAGCCAAGCCTGGCGGGGGAACACTGAAGCTTTCTTT. It is translated as CASSQAWRGNTEAFF.